In this sample, the clone carrying this TCR beta chain turned up a few times. Its antigen is unidentified. As for the cDNA, it was generated by 5'RACE with 10-nucleotide random UMIs. One entry per CDR3 protein, called by TCRdb with MiXCR from the 5' RACE reads. Of some 76,000 distinct CDR3 sequences listed, 3.2% were seen once; the top ten hold 4.5% to 6.5%. The record originates from a study of neurological immune-mediated disorders. At the level of the study: About 90% of the 34 multiple sclerosis patients had relapsing-remitting disease; 3 had secondary progressive.

Study observations and caveats: The multiple sclerosis repertoire cluster had no clinical or MRI correlate.

CDR1 is DFQATT and CDR2 is SNEGSKA in the germline V gene (reference sequence). The CDR3 has 12 amino acids. V lost 5 bases to trimming and J lost 3 bases, with 9 bases between them. The chain recombines TRBV20-1 with TRBJ2-3; D not resolved. The source material was PBMCs. The receptor comes from a woman in her forties or fifties with multiple sclerosis. CDR3 in DNA: TGCAGTGCTGCCCTCTTGACAGATACGCAGTATTTT. Translated, it gives CSAALLTDTQYF.